This T cell receptor (beta chain) derives from a study of blood T cells in healthy people across ages (dated by TCRdb to about 2015). Describing the broader study: In model experiments, template switching captured about one uniquely barcoded TCR beta cDNA molecule for every two T cells. Donors of different ages were randomly distributed across sequencing lanes to avoid experimental bias. The study measured age-related changes in TCR beta repertoire diversity using deep sequencing normalized with unique cDNA molecular identifiers. The donors were split into four age groups: young (average about 15 years), middle-aged (about 40), aged (more than 60) and long-lived (about 82). Using the same blood draw, the study looked at two additional independent replicas of 1 million unique cDNA reads for two donors, one aged 18 to 29 and the other aged 80 or older.

In the case of this clonotype: Its cognate antigen has yet to be identified. Base qualities are missing; no much larger clone stands one base away.

What the research found in general, with its limitations: Because profiling used bulk unsorted PBMCs, naive and antigen-experienced compartments could not be compared conclusively. The CMV infection status of donors was not known, potentially confounding age-related changes in expanded clonotypes. Total diversity estimates from one million sequenced T cells were considered lower bounds and underestimates. The percentage of naive T cells measured by flow cytometry correlated strongly with observed TCR beta diversity. Compared with the aged group, the long-lived group had more naive CD4+ T cells, fewer expanded clones and increased TCR diversity, suggesting age selection. As age increased, observed TCR beta diversity per million T cells dropped in a roughly linear way, and a significant reduction was already evident by age about 36.

The library was obtained by 5' RACE. A second roughly 6 to 12 cycle PCR used a sample-barcoded 5' primer and a J-beta primer mix. A template-switch 5' adaptor carrying 12 random nucleotides introduced a unique molecular identifier onto each TCR beta cDNA molecule. Each sample yielded at least 2.5 million CDR3-containing paired-end reads. First-strand cDNA was synthesized from all RNA with the Mint cDNA synthesis kit, primed by a TRBC-specific oligonucleotide. Following uracil-DNA glycosylase treatment, a first 18-cycle PCR with universal primers M1SS and BC2_uni_R was performed on all cDNA. The original methods were these. For normalization, 1 million high-quality reads were randomly selected from each sample, with every read carrying a distinct molecular identifier. Instead of being binned into consensus sequences, reads with shared molecular identifiers were discarded. MiTCR, run with a Q25 quality threshold and the strictest error-elimination algorithm, handled CDR3 identification, clonotype clustering and error correction. A nonparametric unseen species model using Euler transformation provided a lower-bound estimate of total TCR beta diversity. TCRdb redid the processing of the public reads, applying fastp at Q25 and MiXCR, and retained in-frame beta chains. CDR3 protein sequences are deduplicated, and each keeps its most common genes and DNA. The V and J calls were determined by TCRdb, not by the authors. The sample profile shows roughly 1.9 million distinct CDR3 sequences; 35% to 50% of them were found once. The ten largest make up 23% of the sample.

The trim is 3 bases for V and 9 bases for J, with a gap of 12 bases between the germline ends. The germline V gene (reference sequence) yields SGHKS for CDR1 and YYEKEE for CDR2. The CDR3 runs 12 amino acids, cysteine and phenylalanine included. Just CDR3 DNA is preserved here, 36 bases in frame from base 1. Donors were about 36 systemically healthy Caucasian individuals from Russia aged 6 to 90 years. Each donor gave 9 to 10 milliliters of peripheral blood, collected into EDTA-treated Vacutainer tubes. Ficoll-Paque density-gradient centrifugation was used to isolate PBMCs, with at least 7 million per sample. Trizol reagent was used to extract total RNA from the PBMCs, yielding at least 5 micrograms per sample. The percentages of naive CD45RAhigh/CD27high T cells were determined by flow cytometry on a PBMC aliquot from every donor.

This TCR came from a human donor in good health. The chain couples TRBV5-5 to TRBJ2-5, with the D segment identity uncertain. Sequenced material: blood. The CDR3 amino acid sequence is: CASSSLDTAQYF. The DNA is TGTGCCAGCAGCTCCTTGGATACGGCCCAGTACTTC.